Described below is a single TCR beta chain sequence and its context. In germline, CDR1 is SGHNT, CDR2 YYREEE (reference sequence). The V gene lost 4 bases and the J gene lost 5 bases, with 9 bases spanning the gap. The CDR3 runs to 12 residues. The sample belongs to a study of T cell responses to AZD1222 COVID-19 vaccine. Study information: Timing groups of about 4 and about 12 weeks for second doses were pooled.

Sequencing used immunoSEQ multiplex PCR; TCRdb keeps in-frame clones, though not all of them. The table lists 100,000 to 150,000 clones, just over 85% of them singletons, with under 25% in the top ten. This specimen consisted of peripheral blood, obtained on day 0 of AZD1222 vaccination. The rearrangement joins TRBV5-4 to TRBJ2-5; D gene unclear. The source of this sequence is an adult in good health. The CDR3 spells CASSRDMETQYF. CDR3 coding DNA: TGTGCCAGCAGCAGGGATATGGAGACCCAGTACTTC.